This T cell receptor (beta chain) was profiled in a study of human T cells and chemical hapten exposure. Each CDR3 protein gets one entry after TCRdb re-called the RACE reads with MiXCR. The repertoire includes about 60,000 distinct CDR3 sequences, approximately 9.3% of them detected once, and more than 10% sits in the top ten. This clonotype showed up many times. This CDR3 has 16 residues. V was pared by 5 bases and J by 3 bases, with 19 bases between. Germline CDR1 and CDR2: MNHNY and SVGAGI (reference sequence). Noted time point: patch test 1, 2 weeks after DPC sensitization. Treatment of the sample: therapeutic diphenylcyclopropenone sensitization with weekly scalp DPC.

The TCR sequence derives from a woman aged 40 to 55 with alopecia areata. Some clones in this sample may be carry-over from other donors' samples. The starting material was whole blood, obtained in connection with sensitization to the hapten diphenylcyclopropenone (DPC). The chain is built from TRBV6-6 and TRBJ2-5; possibly TRBD1 for D (6 bases). The CDR3 here is CASSHTTGRLEETQYF. The CDR3 bases are TGTGCCAGCAGTCATACGACAGGAAGGCTGGAAGAGACCCAGTACTTC.